This TCR beta chain stems from a study of T cells in Graves' hyperthyroidism and ophthalmopathy. Study-wide results and limits: Within blood appeared most thyroid clonotypes that had expanded above 0.001.

RNA transcripts served as the template for amplifying TCR beta CDR3 regions. Carried out on the TCR CDR3, a first-round RT-PCR used the HTBI primer set. A single record per CDR3 protein comes from TCRdb applying MiXCR to the multiplex PCR reads. The sample holds around 720,000 distinct CDR3 sequences, roughly 32% seen once. The CDR3 length is 15 residues. Deletions cut 5 bases from V and 0 bases from J, with 8 bases between. Germline CDR1 and CDR2: SEHNR and FQNEAQ (reference sequence). This clonotype was detected ten times or more. The target antigen is unknown. This TCR derives from a woman in her forties with Graves' hyperthyroidism. The V call is TRBV7-9, the J call TRBJ2-6; no clear D gene. The sequenced sample was blood. The CDR3 DNA is TGTGCCAGCAGCCTGACCAGCTCTGGGGCCAACGTCCTGACTTTC. It specifies CASSLTSSGANVLTF.